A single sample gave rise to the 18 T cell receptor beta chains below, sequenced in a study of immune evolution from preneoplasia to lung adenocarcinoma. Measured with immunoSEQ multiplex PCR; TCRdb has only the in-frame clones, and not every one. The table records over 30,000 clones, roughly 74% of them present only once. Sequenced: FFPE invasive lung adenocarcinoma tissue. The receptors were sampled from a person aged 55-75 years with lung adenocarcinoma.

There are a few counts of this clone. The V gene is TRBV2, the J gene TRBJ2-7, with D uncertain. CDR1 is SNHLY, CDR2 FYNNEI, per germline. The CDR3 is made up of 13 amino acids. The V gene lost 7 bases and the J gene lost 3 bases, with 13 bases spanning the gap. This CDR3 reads CASISGTIYEQYF. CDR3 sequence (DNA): TGTGCCAGCATATCGGGCACGATCTACGAGCAGTACTTC.

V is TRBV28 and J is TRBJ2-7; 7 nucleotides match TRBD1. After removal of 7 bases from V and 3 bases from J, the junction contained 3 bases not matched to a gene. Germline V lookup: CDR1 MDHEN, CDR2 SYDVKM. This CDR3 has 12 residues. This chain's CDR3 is CASNDRVYEQYF. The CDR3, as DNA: TGTGCCAGCAATGACAGGGTCTACGAGCAGTACTTC.

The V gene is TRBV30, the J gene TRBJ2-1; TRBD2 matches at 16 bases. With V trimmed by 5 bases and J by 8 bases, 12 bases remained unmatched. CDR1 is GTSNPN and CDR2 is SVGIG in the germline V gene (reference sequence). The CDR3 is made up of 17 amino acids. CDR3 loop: CAWDGTSGRALFYEQFF. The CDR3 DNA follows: TGTGCCTGGGACGGGACTAGCGGGAGGGCCCTTTTCTATGAGCAGTTCTTC.

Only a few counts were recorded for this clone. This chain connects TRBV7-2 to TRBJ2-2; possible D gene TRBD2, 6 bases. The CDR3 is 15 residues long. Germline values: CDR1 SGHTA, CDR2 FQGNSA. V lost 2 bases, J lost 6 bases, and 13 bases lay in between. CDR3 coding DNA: TGTGCCAGCAGCTTAATCCCTCGCGGGGCCGGGGAGCTGTTTTTT. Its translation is CASSLIPRGAGELFF.

In nucleotides, the CDR3 is TGCGCCAGCAGCCAAGATCCCGCTCAGGGGGGTCGAGGCTACACCTTC. Amino acids: CASSQDPAQGGRGYTF. The rearrangement joins TRBV4-1 to TRBJ1-2, with 7 bases matching TRBD1. The CDR3 consists of 16 residues. Germline CDR1 MGHRA, CDR2 YSYEKL. The junction had 12 bases not matched to a gene; V was cut back by 0 bases and J by 8 bases.

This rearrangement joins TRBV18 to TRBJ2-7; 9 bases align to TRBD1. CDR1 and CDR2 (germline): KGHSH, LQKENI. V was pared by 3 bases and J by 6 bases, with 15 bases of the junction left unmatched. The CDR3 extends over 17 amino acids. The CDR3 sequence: CASSPTTGGASVSEQYF. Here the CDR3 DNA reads TGTGCCAGCTCACCCACTACAGGGGGCGCATCTGTCAGCGAGCAGTACTTC.

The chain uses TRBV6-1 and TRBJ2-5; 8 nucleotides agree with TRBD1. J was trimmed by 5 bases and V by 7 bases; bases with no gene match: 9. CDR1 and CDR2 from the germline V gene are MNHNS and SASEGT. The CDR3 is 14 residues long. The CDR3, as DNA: TGTGCCAGCACCCGAGGACAGGGTAGGGAGACCCAGTACTTC. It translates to CASTRGQGRETQYF.

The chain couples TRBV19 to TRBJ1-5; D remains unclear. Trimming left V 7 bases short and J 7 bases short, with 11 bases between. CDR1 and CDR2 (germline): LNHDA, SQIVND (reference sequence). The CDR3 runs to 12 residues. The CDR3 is CASNHPFQPQHF. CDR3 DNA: TGTGCCAGTAACCACCCTTTCCAGCCCCAGCATTTT.

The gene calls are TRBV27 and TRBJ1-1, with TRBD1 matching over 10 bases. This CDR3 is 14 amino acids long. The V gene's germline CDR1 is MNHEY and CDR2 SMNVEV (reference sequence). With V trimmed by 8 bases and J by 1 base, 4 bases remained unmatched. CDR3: CASQRDRGNTEAFF. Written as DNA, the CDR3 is TGTGCCAGCCAACGGGACAGGGGGAACACTGAAGCTTTCTTT.

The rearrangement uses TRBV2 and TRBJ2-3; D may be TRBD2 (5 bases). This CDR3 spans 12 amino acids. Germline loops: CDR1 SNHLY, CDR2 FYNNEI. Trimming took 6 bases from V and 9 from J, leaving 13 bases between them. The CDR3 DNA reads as TGTGCCAGCAGACCCACTCCGGGGACGCAGTATTTT. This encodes CASRPTPGTQYF.

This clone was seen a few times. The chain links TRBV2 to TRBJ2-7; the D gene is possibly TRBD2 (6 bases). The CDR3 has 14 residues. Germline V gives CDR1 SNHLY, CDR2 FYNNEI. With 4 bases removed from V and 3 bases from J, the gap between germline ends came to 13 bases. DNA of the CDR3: TGTGCCAGCAGTGCTAGACTAGTCCTCTACGAGCAGTACTTC. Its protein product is CASSARLVLYEQYF.

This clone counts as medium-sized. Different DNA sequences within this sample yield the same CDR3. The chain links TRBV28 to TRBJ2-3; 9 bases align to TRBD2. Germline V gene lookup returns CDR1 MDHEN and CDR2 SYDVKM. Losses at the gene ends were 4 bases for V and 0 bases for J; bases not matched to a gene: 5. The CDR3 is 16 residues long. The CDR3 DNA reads TGTGCCAGCAGTTCATCTAGCGGGACCAGCACAGATACGCAGTATTTT. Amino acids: CASSSSSGTSTDTQYF.

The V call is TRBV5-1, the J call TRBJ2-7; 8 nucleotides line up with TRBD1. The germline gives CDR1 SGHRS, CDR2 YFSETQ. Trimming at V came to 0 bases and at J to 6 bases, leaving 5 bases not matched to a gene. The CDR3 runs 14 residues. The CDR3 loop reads CASSLGQGMGEQYF. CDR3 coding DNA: TGCGCCAGCAGCTTGGGACAGGGGATGGGCGAGCAGTACTTC.

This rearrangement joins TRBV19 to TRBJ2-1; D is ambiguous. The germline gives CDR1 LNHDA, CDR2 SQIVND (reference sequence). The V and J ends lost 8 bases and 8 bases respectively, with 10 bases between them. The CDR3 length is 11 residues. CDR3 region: CASEVGDEQFF. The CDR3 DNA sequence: TGTGCCAGTGAGGTGGGCGATGAGCAGTTCTTC.

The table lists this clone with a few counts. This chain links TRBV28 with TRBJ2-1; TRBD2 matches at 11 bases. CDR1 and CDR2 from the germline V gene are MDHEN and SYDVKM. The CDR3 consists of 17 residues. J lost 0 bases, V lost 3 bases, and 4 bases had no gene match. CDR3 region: CASSFSSGRPSYNEQFF. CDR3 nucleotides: TGTGCCAGCAGTTTCTCTAGCGGGAGGCCCTCCTACAATGAGCAGTTCTTC.

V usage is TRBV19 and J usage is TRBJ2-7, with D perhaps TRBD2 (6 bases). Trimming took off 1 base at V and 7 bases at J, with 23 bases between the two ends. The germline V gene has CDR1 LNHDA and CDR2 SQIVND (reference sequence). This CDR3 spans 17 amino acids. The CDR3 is CASSIGVFRAEGLEQYF. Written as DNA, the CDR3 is TGTGCCAGTAGTATAGGGGTCTTTCGAGCGGAGGGCCTTGAGCAGTACTTC.

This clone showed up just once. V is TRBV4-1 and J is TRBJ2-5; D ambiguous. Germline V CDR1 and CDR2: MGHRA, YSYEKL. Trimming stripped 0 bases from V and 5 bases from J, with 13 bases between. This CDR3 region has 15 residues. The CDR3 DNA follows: TGCGCCAGCAGCCAAGATATCGCCTTAGGGGAGACCCAGTACTTC. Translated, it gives CASSQDIALGETQYF.

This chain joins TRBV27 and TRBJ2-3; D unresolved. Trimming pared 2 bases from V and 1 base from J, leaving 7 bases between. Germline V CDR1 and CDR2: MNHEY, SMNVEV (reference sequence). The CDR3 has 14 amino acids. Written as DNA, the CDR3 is TGTGCCAGCAGTTTAACTCAGGGCACAGATACGCAGTATTTT. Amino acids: CASSLTQGTDTQYF.